Sequencing of this TCR beta chain was carried out in a study of OX40 agonist ivuxolimab in advanced cancers. Study-wide findings and caveats: Partial responders dosed at 0.1-3.0 mg/kg displayed clonal expansion ranking among the lowest.

A note on this clone: What it recognizes is unknown.

Repertoires were generated with immunoSEQ multiplex PCR, while TCRdb's copy carries only in-frame clones and drops some. The table has 60,000 or so clones, roughly 90% seen once. The germline V gene encodes CDR1 LNHDA and CDR2 SQIVND (reference sequence). The V end lost 7 bases, the J end lost 8 bases, and 11 bases lay between the germline ends. There are 12 residues in the CDR3. The V gene is TRBV19, the J gene TRBJ2-2; D might be TRBD1 or TRBD2, each matching 6 bases. Sample: CD4+ or CD8+ T cells sorted from blood, taken in a trial of the OX40 agonist ivuxolimab. This TCR derives from an adult with an advanced solid tumor such as melanoma, head and neck, liver or kidney cancer. The CDR3 region has the DNA TGTGCCAGTACTGGGGGGCGAGGGGAGCTGTTTTTT. Its protein is CASTGGRGELFF.